What follows are 8 T cell receptor beta chains derived from one specimen sequenced in a study of T cells in Graves' hyperthyroidism and ophthalmopathy (dated by TCRdb to between 2018 and 2021). Library preparation employed multiplex PCR. TCRdb names Illumina HiSeq 2000 as the instrument used. The TCR beta CDR3 regions were amplified from RNA transcripts. The TCR CDR3 was subjected to a first round of RT-PCR using the HTBI primer set and the Qiagen OneStep RT-PCR kit. TCRdb reanalyzed the raw reads on its own, using fastp at Q25 for trimming and MiXCR for clone calling, and kept in-frame beta chains. Entries are consolidated by CDR3 protein sequence, retaining the most common genes and DNA. The table for this sample lists about half a million distinct CDR3 sequences; approximately 23% of them were counted only once. Of the sample, approximately 49% falls within the top ten clones. Input material: blood. Source of these receptors: a woman aged 70-85 years with Graves' ophthalmopathy.

The genes are TRBV29-1 and TRBJ2-1; D gene uncertain. V lost 8 bases, J lost 10 bases, and 15 bases lay in between. The germline V gene has CDR1 SQVTM and CDR2 ANQGSEA. CDR3 length: 11 amino acids. The CDR3 coding sequence is TGCAGCTCACTGAGTGGCTGGGAGCAGTTCTTC. It codes for CSSLSGWEQFF.

There are a few counts of this clonotype. This sequence joins TRBV3-1 and TRBJ1-2, with D perhaps matching TRBD1 (5 bases). V dropped 1 base and J dropped 6 bases, with 9 bases sitting between them. This CDR3 contains 13 residues. Germline assignment: CDR1 LGHDT and CDR2 YNNKEL (reference sequence). CDR3 nucleotides: TGTGCCAGCAGCCAAGGGGCAGGGCATGGCTACACCTTC. Its translation is CASSQGAGHGYTF.

The genes are TRBV6-1 and TRBJ1-6; unclear D gene. The germline V gene has CDR1 MNHNS and CDR2 SASEGT. V was clipped by 10 bases and J by 9 bases, with 10 bases between them. The CDR3 is 11 residues long. The CDR3 region is CATTSGSPLHF. As DNA, the CDR3 is TGTGCCACCACGTCGGGTTCACCCCTCCACTTT.

The table lists this clonotype with many counts. This chain connects TRBV12-3 or TRBV12-4 to TRBJ1-4; D is unclear. V shed 6 bases and J shed 8 bases, with 10 bases lying between them. The CDR3 consists of 12 residues. The CDR3 DNA sequence: TGTGCCAGCAGCTTCCCAGGAGAAAAACTGTTTTTT. It is translated as CASSFPGEKLFF.

The table lists this clonotype with a few counts. The rearrangement joins TRBV20-1 to TRBJ2-5; 7 positions agree with TRBD2. Germline CDR1 reads DFQATT; CDR2 reads SNEGSKA (reference sequence). V trimming: 6 bases; J trimming: 0 bases; junction bases outside the gene matches: 10. The CDR3 is 15 amino acids. In nucleotides, the CDR3 is TGCAGTGCCCCGATTCCCGGGAGGTACCAAGAGACCCAGTACTTC. It translates to CSAPIPGRYQETQYF.

The chain links TRBV25-1 to TRBJ1-3; 8 bases align to TRBD1. The CDR3 runs 17 residues. The germline CDR1 and CDR2 sequences are MGHDK and SYGVNS. The ends lost 4 bases at V and 1 base at J; junction bases unmatched: 9. The DNA of the CDR3 is TGTGCCAGCAGTGGCCCCCTCTGGACAGGGTCTGGAAACACCATATATTTT. It specifies CASSGPLWTGSGNTIYF.

This clonotype was seen only a few times. The CDR3: CASSRGTVLGTEAFF. The CDR3 DNA is TGTGCCAGCAGTCGGGGGACGGTCCTGGGGACTGAAGCTTTCTTT. The V call is TRBV25-1, the J call TRBJ1-1; D possibly corresponds to TRBD1 (5 bases). The germline gives CDR1 MGHDK, CDR2 SYGVNS. The CDR3 is 15 residues long. Trimming shortened V by 5 bases and J by 5 bases, and 18 bases separated the two germline ends.

This clonotype was recorded at least ten times. V usage is TRBV19 and J usage is TRBJ1-2; D is unresolved. V shed 9 bases and J shed 4 bases, with 12 bases lying between them. CDR1 LNHDA and CDR2 SQIVND come from the germline V gene (reference sequence). This CDR3 is built from 12 residues. The DNA of the CDR3 is TGTGCCAGCAGTCCAGGCTTCTATGGCTACACCTTC. Encoded protein: CASSPGFYGYTF.